What follows are 30 T cell receptor beta chains derived from one specimen sequenced in a study of shared clonotypes between healthy human individuals. The assay was immunoSEQ multiplex PCR, and TCRdb's table has in-frame clones only and misses some. Of hundreds of thousands of clones listed, about 95% are singletons. Naivety among CD8 cells was defined by CD45RO negativity and positive CCR7 selection, thereby excluding terminally differentiated effector memory CD45RA+ cells. Sequenced input: naive CD8+ T cells sorted from blood. These TCRs come from a woman in her twenties or thirties in good health.

The chain combines TRBV4-1 with TRBJ2-7; 8 nucleotides agree with TRBD2. The V gene end was trimmed by 0 bases and the J gene end by 2 bases; junction bases not matched to a gene: 6. The CDR3 has 16 amino acids. Germline lookup yields CDR1 MGHRA and CDR2 YSYEKL. The CDR3 DNA sequence: TGCGCCAGCAGCCAAGATTTTGGGACTAGGGCCTACGAGCAGTACTTC. It yields the protein CASSQDFGTRAYEQYF.

This CDR3 is CASSISDDYGYTF. CDR3 DNA sequence: TGTGCCAGTAGTATTAGTGACGACTATGGCTACACCTTC. The genes are TRBV19 and TRBJ1-2; no clear D. This CDR3 has 13 residues. The germline CDR1 and CDR2 sequences are LNHDA and SQIVND (reference sequence). Trimming shortened V by 3 bases and J by 3 bases, and 8 bases separated the two germline ends.

The CDR3 bases are TGTGCCAGTAGTATTGGTGACAGGGGTCACTATGGCTACACCTTC. Its translation: CASSIGDRGHYGYTF. The rearrangement uses TRBV19 and TRBJ1-2, with 8 positions matching TRBD1. CDR3 length: 15 residues. V lost 3 bases and J lost 3; bases outside the gene matches: 6. The germline gives CDR1 LNHDA, CDR2 SQIVND (reference sequence).

This chain connects TRBV10-2 to TRBJ2-1, with TRBD2 identical over 11 bases. Germline lookup yields CDR1 WSHSY and CDR2 SAAADI. V dropped 10 bases and J dropped 5; count of bases not matched to a gene: 4. The CDR3 extends over 13 amino acids. CDR3 loop: CATGLADNNEQFF. The DNA of the CDR3 is TGCGCCACGGGACTAGCGGATAACAATGAGCAGTTCTTC.

This sequence joins TRBV6-6 and TRBJ2-7, with TRBD1 matching 7 bases. The CDR3 is made up of 15 amino acids. The trim removed 6 bases at V and 2 bases at J, leaving 10 bases unmatched. From germline, CDR1 is MNHNY and CDR2 SVGAGI (reference sequence). The CDR3 region has the DNA TGTGCCAGCAGGCCCGAGACTGGGACAGCCTACGAGCAGTACTTC. This translates into CASRPETGTAYEQYF.

The chain is built from TRBV19 and TRBJ2-3, with 10 bases that match TRBD2. V lost 4 bases to trimming and J lost 1 base; unmatched junction nucleotides: 2. This CDR3 spans 15 amino acids. Germline V lookup: CDR1 LNHDA, CDR2 SQIVND (reference sequence). DNA for the CDR3: TGTGCCAGTAGTACCCTAGCGGGAGGCACAGATACGCAGTATTTT. Protein product: CASSTLAGGTDTQYF.

This chain links TRBV15 with TRBJ2-7, with a tentative D call TRBD1 (6 bases). Per germline, CDR1 LNHNV and CDR2 YYDKDF (reference sequence). V lost 0 bases and J lost 6, with 9 bases in between. CDR3 length equals 13 residues. The CDR3 nucleotides read TGTGCCACCAGCAGAGATACAGGGCTCGAGCAGTACTTC. Its translation is CATSRDTGLEQYF.

Concerning this clone: The sample holds other DNA sequences that translate to the same CDR3. The rearrangement joins TRBV20-1 to TRBJ1-2; D call uncertain. The length of the CDR3 is 11 residues. Germline-derived CDR1 and CDR2 are DFQATT and SNEGSKA (reference sequence). Trimming removed 0 bases at V and 8 bases at J, with 7 bases between. CDR3 loop: CSARDLGGYTF. The CDR3 coding sequence is TGCAGTGCTAGAGATCTGGGCGGCTACACCTTC.

J is TRBJ2-7 and V is TRBV7-9; D unresolved. Germline V CDR1 and CDR2: SEHNR, FQNEAQ (reference sequence). CDR3 size: 15 residues. Between the trimmed V and J ends, which lost 4 bases and 5 bases, there was a span of 18 bases. The CDR3 nucleotides are TGTGCCAGCAGCTCCCCCCGGAGTATGGTCGACGAGCAGTACTTC. Its translation: CASSSPRSMVDEQYF.

The V gene is TRBV18, the J gene TRBJ1-2, with D perhaps matching TRBD1 (6 bases). Germline V CDR1 and CDR2: KGHSH, LQKENI. With 3 bases removed from V and 2 bases from J, the gap between germline ends came to 10 bases. The CDR3 runs 14 residues. CDR3 sequence: CASSPGQGNYGYTF. The CDR3 DNA is TGTGCCAGCTCACCGGGGCAGGGGAACTATGGCTACACCTTC.

Turning to this clone: The sample holds other DNA sequences that translate to the same CDR3. The rearrangement uses TRBV5-6 and TRBJ2-7; TRBD1 agrees at 7 bases. The V gene end was trimmed by 4 bases and the J gene end by 4 bases; junction bases not matched to a gene: 5. The CDR3 spans 13 residues. Germline lookup yields CDR1 SGHDT and CDR2 YYEEEE. The CDR3 coding sequence is TGTGCCAGCAGCGACGGGACAGCTTACGAGCAGTACTTC. It encodes CASSDGTAYEQYF.

V gene TRBV25-1 combines with J gene TRBJ2-5; D perhaps matches TRBD2 (6 bases). The DNA end is a closer match to TRBJ2-7, so the J assignment may be wrong. This CDR3 is built from 13 residues. Germline V CDR1 and CDR2: MGHDK, SYGVNS. Here the CDR3 reads CASRRDSAYEQYF. As DNA, the CDR3 is TGTGCCAGCAGACGGGACTCAGCCTACGAGCAGTACTTC.

This rearrangement joins TRBV9 to TRBJ2-1; 10 nucleotides align to TRBD2. Germline CDR1 is SGDLS and CDR2 is YYNGEE. This CDR3 contains 16 residues. Trimming cost V 2 bases and J 7 bases; bases outside gene matches: 9. CDR3 in amino acids: CASSVVASGRDNEQFF. The CDR3 nucleotides read TGTGCCAGCAGCGTGGTAGCCAGCGGGAGGGATAATGAGCAGTTCTTC.

The chain recombines TRBV28 with TRBJ1-1; 12 positions agree with TRBD1. From germline, CDR1 is MDHEN and CDR2 SYDVKM. The ends lost 0 bases at V and 10 bases at J; junction bases unmatched: 6. The CDR3 extends over 15 amino acids. The CDR3 bases are TGTGCCAGCAGTTTATGGGGACAGGGGGCGCAGGGAGCTTTCTTT. Translating it yields CASSLWGQGAQGAFF.

The CDR3, as DNA: TGTGCCAGCAGCTTAGGCTACGGACAGGGGGTAACTGGCTACACCTTC. This translates into CASSLGYGQGVTGYTF. The V gene is TRBV13, the J gene TRBJ1-2, with TRBD1 identical over 10 bases. This CDR3 has 16 residues. V shed 0 bases, J shed 7 bases, and the junction held 8 bases outside the gene matches. Germline V gene sequence: CDR1 PRHDT, CDR2 FYEKMQ (reference sequence).

The chain joins TRBV4-2 to TRBJ2-7, with D tentatively TRBD2 (5 bases). The CDR3 contains 14 residues. Looked up from germline, CDR1 is LGHNA and CDR2 is YNFKEQ. V was cut by 4 bases and J by 2 bases, with 12 bases left in between. The CDR3, as DNA: TGTGCCAGCAGCCTGAGCTACGGGGCCTACGAGCAGTACTTC. This sequence encodes CASSLSYGAYEQYF.

In DNA, the CDR3 is TGCAGCGTTCGTAACCGAATGGACGGATTCTATGGCTACACCTTC. Encoded protein: CSVRNRMDGFYGYTF. The chain joins TRBV29-1 to TRBJ1-2; D uncertain. Germline V gives CDR1 SQVTM, CDR2 ANQGSEA. The CDR3 sequence is 15 residues long. The germline V and J ends were trimmed by 5 bases and 4 bases, with 20 bases remaining between them.

This chain links TRBV28 with TRBJ2-6; no clear D gene. V shed 4 bases and J shed 3 bases, with 16 bases lying between them. Germline V CDR1 and CDR2: MDHEN, SYDVKM. The CDR3 is 17 amino acids. The CDR3 nucleotides are TGTGCCAGCAGTTCCCTTCGCAGTTTTGATGGGGCCAACGTCCTGACTTTC. Amino acids: CASSSLRSFDGANVLTF.

The V gene is TRBV11-2, the J gene TRBJ2-1, with 7 bases fitting TRBD2. The CDR3 spans 16 residues. Trimming took 4 bases from V and 5 from J; bases not matched to a gene: 11. CDR1 is SGHAT, CDR2 FQNNGV, per germline. The CDR3: CASSSPASGNHNEQFF. CDR3 nucleotides: TGTGCCAGCAGCTCCCCGGCTAGCGGTAATCACAATGAGCAGTTCTTC. Full variable domain (outside the CDR3, taken from reference TRBV11-2 and TRBJ2-1): EAGVAQSPRYKIIEKRQSVAFWCNPISGHATLYWYQQILGQGPKLLIQFQNNGVVDDSQLPKDRFSAERLKGVDSTLKIQPAKLEDSAVYLCASSSPASGNHNEQFFGPGTRLTVL.

V is TRBV11-2 and J is TRBJ2-2, with TRBD2 matching 12 bases. Germline values: CDR1 SGHAT, CDR2 FQNNGV. V shed 5 bases, J shed 4 bases, and the junction held 5 bases outside the gene matches. The length of the CDR3 is 16 residues. CDR3 nucleotides: TGTGCCAGCAGCGTGACTAGCGGGAGAAGCACCGGGGAGCTGTTTTTT. Translated: CASSVTSGRSTGELFF.

This chain connects TRBV7-8 to TRBJ2-4; a weak D match, TRBD2 (6 bases). Germline loops: CDR1 SGHVS, CDR2 FQNEAQ. The V end was cut by 0 bases, the J end by 0 bases, with 6 bases between. CDR3 size: 15 residues. The CDR3, as DNA: TGTGCCAGCAGCTTAGCGGGGGGAGCCAAAAACATTCAGTACTTC. Protein product: CASSLAGGAKNIQYF.

This sequence joins TRBV6-5 and TRBJ2-1; TRBD2 is a possible D gene (6 bases). CDR1 and CDR2 from the germline V gene are MNHEY and SVGAGI. V was cut by 5 bases and J by 6 bases, with 11 bases left in between. The CDR3 totals 13 residues. The CDR3 DNA reads as TGTGCCAGCAGTACCCGCGGGGTCAATGAGCAGTTCTTC. Translation gives CASSTRGVNEQFF.

In this sample, this clone turned up once. This chain connects TRBV28 to TRBJ2-3; TRBD2 aligns across 9 bases. The germline CDR1 and CDR2 sequences are MDHEN and SYDVKM. This CDR3 region has 13 residues. V lost 8 bases, J lost 3 bases, and 3 bases stayed unmatched. CDR3 protein: CASYSGSTDTQYF. Written as DNA, the CDR3 is TGTGCCAGCTATAGCGGGAGTACAGATACGCAGTATTTT.

The chain's CDR3 is CASRRDRGGNYEQYF. CDR3 nucleotides: TGTGCCAGCAGGCGTGACAGAGGTGGTAACTACGAGCAGTACTTC. The chain uses TRBV5-6 and TRBJ2-7; maybe TRBD1 (5 bases). The germline V gene has CDR1 SGHDT and CDR2 YYEEEE. V was cut by 5 bases and J by 3 bases, with 18 bases left in between. CDR3 length equals 15 residues. Complete variable domain (other parts from reference TRBV5-6 and TRBJ2-7): DAGVTQSPTHLIKTRGQQVTLRCSPKSGHDTVSWYQQALGQGPQFIFQYYEEEERQRGNFPDRFSGHQFPNYSSELNVNALLLGDSALYLCASRRDRGGNYEQYFGPGTRLTVT.

The chain carries TRBV9 and TRBJ2-7, with 8 bases that match TRBD2. The CDR3 contains 15 residues. The germline V gene has CDR1 SGDLS and CDR2 YYNGEE. V lost 3 bases and J lost 3; bases outside the gene matches: 8. CDR3 region: CASSEGGRPGYEQYF. The CDR3 nucleotides read TGTGCCAGCAGCGAAGGCGGGAGGCCCGGCTACGAGCAGTACTTC.

The chain has TRBV5-4 and TRBJ2-7; D assignment may be TRBD1 or TRBD2 (5 bases each). The V end lost 5 bases, the J end lost 5 bases, and 17 bases lay between the germline ends. The germline V gene encodes CDR1 SGHNT and CDR2 YYREEE (reference sequence). The CDR3 length is 14 residues. The CDR3 DNA reads TGTGCCAGCAGTGGCCGTAACGGGGCCCACGAGCAGTACTTC. Translating gives CASSGRNGAHEQYF.

This clone was found a few times. V is TRBV6-4 and J is TRBJ2-7, with a possible D match to TRBD2 (6 bases). Germline V gene data show CDR1 as MRHNA and CDR2 as SNTAGT. V lost 0 bases, J lost 4 bases, and 13 bases lay in between. The CDR3 runs to 15 residues. CDR3 protein: CASSDSVAEGYEQYF. CDR3 DNA sequence: TGTGCCAGCAGTGACTCGGTAGCGGAGGGGTACGAGCAGTACTTC.

V is TRBV5-6 and J is TRBJ2-1; a possible D gene is TRBD2 (5 bases). The CDR3 has 16 amino acids. From germline, CDR1 is SGHDT and CDR2 YYEEEE. The V gene lost 4 bases and the J gene lost 7 bases, with 21 bases spanning the gap. CDR3 DNA: TGTGCCAGCAGCCGCTTCGGTGGGAGCACCGGAAATGAGCAGTTCTTC. As protein: CASSRFGGSTGNEQFF.

This sequence joins TRBV5-6 and TRBJ2-1; D not resolved. V was clipped by 3 bases and J by 2 bases, with 18 bases between them. The CDR3 runs 17 residues. Germline V gene sequence: CDR1 SGHDT, CDR2 YYEEEE. CDR3 nucleotides: TGTGCCAGCAGCTCTTCCGTGGACGCCGGTGCCTACAATGAGCAGTTCTTC. Encoded protein: CASSSSVDAGAYNEQFF.

This clone appeared once. The chain joins TRBV10-3 to TRBJ2-7; D is tentatively TRBD1 or TRBD2 (5 bases each). The CDR3 totals 14 residues. Germline values: CDR1 ENHRY, CDR2 SYGVKD. V was shortened by 6 bases and J by 0 bases, with 12 bases between the two germline ends. The CDR3 loop is CAISGTGSSYEQYF. The CDR3 bases are TGTGCCATCAGCGGGACGGGTAGCTCCTACGAGCAGTACTTC.